These T cell receptor beta chains were read from a single sample in a study of OX40 agonist ivuxolimab in advanced cancers. The data were produced by immunoSEQ multiplex PCR, yet TCRdb's version contains in-frame clones alone and is incomplete. This table has more than 60,000 clones, roughly 87% appearing once. The sequencing here drew on CD4+ or CD8+ T cells sorted from blood, taken in a trial of the OX40 agonist ivuxolimab. These receptors all come from an adult with an advanced solid tumor such as melanoma, head and neck, liver or kidney cancer. Each CDR3 is given with its conserved first and last residue. The D gene is left open where the match is weak. Rows give clone size only sometimes, using once, few, many, or a class for an expanded clone.

v_gene	d_gene	j_gene	abundance	CDR3aa	CDR3nt
TRBV19	TRBD2	TRBJ2-1	NA	CASSKITSGNNEQFF	TGTGCCAGTAGCAAAATAACTAGCGGGAACAATGAGCAGTTCTTC
TRBV5-1	NA	TRBJ2-7	NA	CASSFTGSPEQYF	TGCGCCAGCAGCTTCACAGGCTCTCCGGAGCAGTACTTC
TRBV9	TRBD2	TRBJ2-2	NA	CASSSRAGSNTGELFF	TGTGCCAGCAGCTCACGAGCGGGGTCGAACACCGGGGAGCTGTTTTTT
TRBV5-1	NA	TRBJ2-5	NA	CASSFQGRQETQYF	TGCGCCAGCAGCTTCCAGGGTAGGCAAGAGACCCAGTACTTC
TRBV11-1	NA	TRBJ2-5	NA	CASSLGVSQETQYF	TGTGCCAGCAGCTTAGGGGTGAGCCAAGAGACCCAGTACTTC
TRBV5-1	NA	TRBJ2-6	NA	CASRVGAHSGANVLTF	TGCGCCAGCAGAGTTGGAGCACACTCTGGGGCCAACGTCCTGACTTTC
TRBV7-9	NA	TRBJ1-4	NA	CASSPALDEKLFF	TGTGCCAGCAGCCCGGCGCTAGATGAAAAACTGTTTTTT
TRBV11-3	NA	TRBJ2-7	NA	CASSLAADSYEQYF	TGTGCCAGCAGCCTAGCGGCGGACAGCTACGAGCAGTACTTC
TRBV4-2	TRBD2	TRBJ2-3	NA	CASSQGGSEADTQYF	TGTGCCAGCAGCCAAGGCGGGAGTGAGGCAGATACGCAGTATTTT
TRBV10-3	TRBD2	TRBJ2-7	NA	CAITGTNLSYEQYF	TGTGCCATCACCGGGACTAATCTCTCCTACGAGCAGTACTTC
TRBV19	TRBD1	TRBJ2-1	NA	CASTPLWTGGAGEQFF	TGTGCCAGTACCCCCTTGTGGACAGGGGGCGCAGGGGAGCAGTTCTTC
TRBV30	NA	TRBJ2-1	once	CAWRDRYNEQFF	TGTGCCTGGAGGGATCGGTACAATGAGCAGTTCTTC
TRBV11-3	NA	TRBJ2-1	NA	CASSAATTNSHNEQFF	TGTGCCAGCAGCGCCGCGACTACCAATTCTCACAATGAGCAGTTCTTC
TRBV7-3	NA	TRBJ1-3	NA	CASSREPGNTIYF	TGTGCCAGCAGCCGGGAACCTGGAAACACCATATATTTT
TRBV9	NA	TRBJ1-3	NA	CASSPSLTDSGNTIYF	TGTGCCAGCAGCCCCTCATTGACAGACTCTGGAAACACCATATATTTT
TRBV10-3	TRBD1	TRBJ1-5	NA	CAIRQGAVQPQHF	TGTGCCATCAGGCAGGGGGCAGTTCAGCCCCAGCATTTT
TRBV6-1	NA	TRBJ2-2	NA	CASSLDFTGELFF	TGTGCCAGCAGCCTTGACTTCACCGGGGAGCTGTTTTTT
TRBV11-2	NA	TRBJ2-2	NA	CAGSLQGISTGELFF	TGTGCCGGCAGCTTGCAGGGAATAAGCACCGGGGAGCTGTTTTTT
TRBV18	NA	TRBJ1-1	NA	CASSPPAAYTEAFF	TGTGCCAGCTCACCCCCGGCAGCTTACACTGAAGCTTTCTTT
TRBV19	TRBD2	TRBJ2-1	NA	CASRPGASGRAHEQFF	TGTGCCAGTAGACCCGGAGCTAGCGGGAGGGCCCATGAGCAGTTCTTC
TRBV6-1	NA	TRBJ1-1	once	CASSETRAGEAFF	TGTGCCAGCAGTGAGACCCGAGCGGGTGAAGCTTTCTTT
TRBV30	NA	TRBJ2-7	NA	CAWTPGYEQYF	TGTGCCTGGACCCCCGGCTACGAGCAGTACTTC
TRBV19	TRBD2	TRBJ2-1	NA	CASSIWTSGRAYEQFF	TGTGCCAGTAGTATATGGACTAGCGGGAGGGCCTATGAGCAGTTCTTC
TRBV6-1	NA	TRBJ2-7	NA	CASSPGTPIYYEQYF	TGTGCCAGCAGCCCCGGGACCCCCATATACTACGAGCAGTACTTC
TRBV28	TRBD2	TRBJ2-7	NA	CASTPFGGRSYEQYF	TGTGCCAGCACCCCCTTCGGGGGGAGATCCTACGAGCAGTACTTC
TRBV7-6	TRBD1	TRBJ1-5	NA	CASSPGVGRGINQPQHF	TGTGCCAGCAGCCCGGGCGTGGGCAGGGGGATAAATCAGCCCCAGCATTTT
TRBV19	NA	TRBJ1-6	NA	CASNYRVTTPLHF	TGTGCCAGTAACTACAGGGTTACGACACCCCTCCACTTT